These T cell receptor beta chains were read from a single sample in a study of T cell changes during pregnancy in multiple sclerosis. TCRdb keeps only in-frame clones here, not all; method: immunoSEQ multiplex PCR. The data contain some 61,000 clones, 75% to 95% of them singletons. The source material was peripheral blood, sampled in the second trimester of pregnancy. The origin of the receptors is a female donor with multiple sclerosis, enrolled in a pregnancy study. The CDR3 runs from the conserved cysteine through the conserved F or W. The size of a clone is reported for some rows only, either as once, few or many, or as a class for expanded clones.

TRBV5-1	-	CASSHGQRGSSYNEQFF
TRBV7-9	-	CASSPQPPGQGKIQYF
TRBV30	-	CAWSVPGRENHGYTF
TRBV18	-	CASSPGLWGANTEAFF
TRBV29-1	few	CSAGGTEAFF
TRBV19	-	CASSFQGSEGGYTF
TRBV15	-	CATSRRDRASGNTIYF
TRBV6-5	-	CASSSGVNYGYTF
TRBV11-3	-	CASSFRPGQVTGELFF
TRBV19	-	CASSAGRSGSGYGYTF
TRBV2	-	CASRDPGTGGSLKPQHF
TRBV6-6	-	CASSQIGGGATDTQYF
TRBV19	-	CASSIAPSGDEEQYF
TRBV18	-	CASSQTGGLVYGYTF
TRBV6-5	-	CASSYSGHLNTEAFF
TRBV14	once	CASSQTAPYEQYF
TRBV7-9	-	CASSLELATNEKLFF
TRBV9	-	CASSVPAGPTDTQYF
TRBV10-3	-	CATTQGINEKLFF
TRBV21-1	-	CASSPLGTGGAWETQYF
TRBV4-2	few	CASSQEGLAESYEQYF
TRBV4-3	-	CASSQGSSEVDEQYF
TRBV6-4	few	CASSETSGGNNEQFF
TRBV10-3	-	CAISSGTGGQPQHF
TRBV28	-	CASSDPGLSLRVDNEQFF
TRBV4-2	-	CASSQANRVTGELFF
TRBV7-3	-	CASSLTSHGNEQFF
TRBV7-2	-	CASSFGLVRNQPQHF
TRBV11-3	-	CASSLEGSGGSDEQFF
TRBV25-1	-	CASSEMSIYTEAFF
TRBV4-1	-	CASSQEAGGYEQYF
TRBV6-5	once	CASSYAGGRDGYTF
TRBV7-2	-	CASSLNRETQYF
TRBV7-2	-	CASSPTAPRYTF
TRBV4-3	-	CARRLAGLNEQFF
TRBV7-9	-	CASSPGPPYEQYF
TRBV6-6	-	CASSFGQGANYGYTF
TRBV18	once	CASSPVAPDTQYF
TRBV4-1	-	CASSVQGFSAPQETQYF
TRBV14	-	CASSQTRVTQYF
TRBV5-3	once	CARSQAPANEKLFF
TRBV28	-	CASSLSGEGQPQHF
TRBV18	-	CASSPLLQGQTEAFF
TRBV5-5	few	CASSARQGGNQPQHF
TRBV10-3	-	CAISGTGPYEQYF
TRBV6-1	-	CASRNVQGNNEQFF
TRBV7-2	-	CASSLGLAGESQFF
TRBV19	-	CASSPRRTNNEQFF
TRBV7-9	-	CASSGRGLYGYTF
TRBV7-2	-	CASSLAAGPGGYTF
TRBV2	-	CASSEHRAVNGYTF
TRBV7-6	-	CASSLGGGTSDHIRNEQFF
TRBV9	-	CASSVQTGTQRANYGYTF
TRBV5-6	-	CASSRRGWSGNTIYF
TRBV7-9	-	CASSSRDRSPF
TRBV27	-	CASSPRQGRDIQYF
TRBV2	-	CASSTGTGNYGYTF